This TCR beta chain was sequenced during a study of shared clonotypes between healthy human individuals. General study points: Sharing across four donors was highest in naive CD4 (roughly 5%) and lowest in memory CD8 (about 0.4%).

The data were produced by immunoSEQ multiplex PCR, yet TCRdb's version contains in-frame clones alone and is incomplete. The table includes about 2.4 million clones, 80% to 95% detected once. The trim removed 4 bases at V and 5 bases at J, leaving 10 bases unmatched. Germline lookup yields CDR1 SGHRS and CDR2 YFSETQ. The CDR3 totals 16 residues. With regard to this clone: The antigen remains unidentified.

This sequence was found in a man aged 18 to 35 in good health. Some clones in this sample may be carry-over from other donors' samples. The sample consisted of naive CD4+ T cells from PBMCs. Subset denoted: CD45RA+ positively selected. The rearrangement links TRBV5-1 to TRBJ2-3, with 10 bases matching TRBD2. CDR3 amino acids: CASSTLEREGRDTQYF. CDR3 nucleotide sequence: TGCGCCAGCAGCACCCTTGAGCGGGAGGGTAGAGATACGCAGTATTTT. The variable domain in full, completed from reference TRBV5-1 and TRBJ2-3, reads KAGVTQTPRYLIKTRGQQVTLSCSPISGHRSVSWYQQTPGQGLQFLFEYFSETQRNKGNFPGRFSGRQFSNSRSEMNVSTLELGDSALYLCASSTLEREGRDTQYFGPGTRLTVL.